This T cell receptor beta chain stems from a study of breast tumors, draining lymph nodes, adjacent tissues. Findings and limits, study-wide: Data only fit, rather than demonstrated, lymph node origin of most tumor T cells. Tumors had less TCR diversity than lymph nodes, more than nontumor tissue. The data were judged consistent with most tumor T cells coming from lymph node and expanding in tumor. Luminal-like breast cancer showed significantly greater tumor-nontumor repertoire similarity than basal-like breast cancer did.

This clonotype came up many times. Its antigen remains unknown. The CDR3 runs to 15 residues. V gave up 5 bases and J gave up 4 bases; unmatched junction bases: 6. Germline CDR1 and CDR2: SGHTA and FQGTGA. The lymph nodes were axillary draining lymph nodes from breast cancer patients. In TCRdb, the multiplex PCR reads were re-called with MiXCR into one record per CDR3 protein. The sample yields tens of thousands of distinct CDR3 sequences, around 28% seen once. The sample comprised axillary lymph node tissue. The clonotype comes from a female donor with breast cancer. Some clones in this sample may be carry-over from other donors' samples. The chain joins TRBV7-3 to TRBJ2-1, with 9 bases lining up with TRBD1. The CDR3 region is CASSDGGQGYNEQFF. CDR3 nucleotides: TGTGCCAGCAGCGACGGCGGACAGGGGTACAATGAGCAGTTCTTC.